This T cell receptor beta chain was sequenced during a study of blood T cell repertoires in COVID-19. Data came from immunoSEQ multiplex PCR; TCRdb stores just in-frame clones and leaves some out. The top ten clones hold 6% to 8% of a sample with 300,000 to 400,000 clones, around nine tenths of them seen once. Trimming left V 5 bases short and J 5 bases short, with 27 bases between. CDR1 MNHEY and CDR2 SMNVEV come from the germline V gene (reference sequence). The CDR3 loop spans 18 amino acids. Source material: peripheral blood. This chain connects TRBV27 to TRBJ1-2; tentatively, D is TRBD1 (6 bases). The clonotype was recovered from a woman aged 70-85 years with COVID-19, enrolled during active disease. The CDR3 DNA follows: TGTGCCAGCAGTCCGACCTGGACAGAGGGATCGGTGGGGTATGGCTACACCTTC. It codes for CASSPTWTEGSVGYGYTF.